These 31 T cell receptor beta chains were all obtained from the same sample, sequenced in a study of prognosis after radiotherapy for stage I lung cancer. Using two-round multiplex PCR, the authors amplified TCR beta CDR3 from genomic DNA. Used in first-round PCR were primers specific to each TRBV and TRBJ gene. TCRdb re-analysed the multiplex PCR reads in MiXCR, keeping a single row per CDR3 protein. The sample has nearly 35,000 distinct CDR3 sequences, around 30% seen once. Source: PBMCs, taken before or after stereotactic body radiation therapy (not recorded which). The receptor source for this set is a donor over 45 with non-small cell lung cancer.

Note on this clonotype: One end of the junction fails to match germline, which may point to a read error. CDR3 sequence (DNA): TGTGCCAGCAGCCCCAAACTAGCGGGGGTGCCCACAGATACGCTGTATTTT. Translating it yields CASSPKLAGVPTDTLYF. The chain has TRBV7-2 and TRBJ2-3; TRBD2 matches at 11 bases. The CDR3 is 17 amino acids. Germline V CDR1 and CDR2: SGHTA, FQGNSA.

The table lists this clonotype with many counts. V gene TRBV6-2 or TRBV6-3 combines with J gene TRBJ1-2; D remains unclear. Germline V gene lookup returns CDR1 MNHEY and CDR2 SVGEGT. V lost 4 bases, J lost 8 bases, and 11 bases lay in between. This CDR3 spans 12 amino acids. The CDR3 region has the DNA TGTGCCAGCAGTTCGAGGATTAAGGGCTACACCTTC. Amino acids: CASSSRIKGYTF.

This chain uses TRBV18 with TRBJ2-1; unclear D gene. V was cut by 1 base and J by 1 base, with 14 bases left in between. The CDR3 spans 17 residues. The germline V gene has CDR1 KGHSH and CDR2 LQKENI. CDR3 protein: CASSPLLDLFSYNEQFF. The CDR3 region has the DNA TGTGCCAGCTCACCACTGCTGGACCTCTTTTCCTACAATGAGCAGTTCTTC.

This clonotype was counted at least ten times. The V gene is TRBV6-1, the J gene TRBJ2-2, with 7 bases lining up with TRBD2. Unmatched junction bases numbered 3, after V lost 6 bases and J lost 2 bases. Germline V gives CDR1 MNHNS, CDR2 SASEGT. The CDR3 is 14 amino acids. Here the CDR3 DNA reads TGTGCCAGCAGGGCTAGCGGAAACACCGGGGAGCTGTTTTTT. This gives the protein CASRASGNTGELFF.

Many counts were recorded for this clonotype. This chain joins TRBV5-1 and TRBJ2-5, with TRBD2 matching 9 bases. This CDR3 is 17 amino acids long. The V gene end was trimmed by 0 bases and the J gene end by 1 base; junction bases not matched to a gene: 7. The germline CDR1 and CDR2 sequences are SGHRS and YFSETQ. The CDR3 DNA reads TGCGCCAGCAGCTTGGGGGGTAGCGGGGGAGGCCAAGAGACCCAGTACTTC. Amino acid sequence: CASSLGGSGGGQETQYF.

This clonotype was seen ten or more times. In DNA form, the CDR3 reads TGTGCCAGCAGTTTAGATCCGGTGCCGAGCTCCTACGAGCAGTACTTC. Its translation: CASSLDPVPSSYEQYF. The chain combines TRBV28 with TRBJ2-7; D is undetermined. There are 16 residues in the CDR3. V was shortened by 2 bases and J by 0 bases, with 14 bases between the two germline ends. In germline, CDR1 is MDHEN, CDR2 SYDVKM.

This clonotype has ten or more counts. The chain links TRBV9 to TRBJ1-1, with D unresolved. V dropped 1 base and J dropped 1 base, with 8 bases sitting between them. The CDR3 extends over 14 amino acids. The germline V gene encodes CDR1 SGDLS and CDR2 YYNGEE. The CDR3 coding sequence is TGTGCCAGCAGCGTACGGGCGGAGAACACTGAAGCTTTCTTT. Translation gives CASSVRAENTEAFF.

The sample holds many counts of this clonotype. The chain employs TRBV19 and TRBJ1-2; D not certain. This CDR3 has 17 residues. From germline, CDR1 is LNHDA and CDR2 SQIVND (reference sequence). V lost 4 bases, J lost 4 bases, and 22 bases lay in between. In DNA, the CDR3 is TGTGCCAGTAGTAGGACGACTATCTTATCTAGCGGCTATGGCTACACCTTC. As protein: CASSRTTILSSGYGYTF. Drawing the rest from reference TRBV19 and TRBJ1-2, the complete variable domain is DGGITQSPKYLFRKEGQNVTLSCEQNLNHDAMYWYRQDPGQGLRLIYYSQIVNDFQKGDIAEGYSVSREKKESFPLTVTSAQKNPTAFYLCASSRTTILSSGYGYTFGSGTRLTVV.

This clonotype was seen repeatedly, ten times or more. The rearrangement links TRBV20-1 to TRBJ1-1; no firm D call. With 1 base removed from V and 5 bases from J, the gap between germline ends came to 8 bases. CDR3 length: 12 residues. Per the germline V gene, CDR1 is DFQATT and CDR2 is SNEGSKA (reference sequence). CDR3 sequence: CSARGVRTEAFF. The CDR3 DNA sequence: TGCAGTGCTAGAGGGGTCCGGACTGAAGCTTTCTTT.

This clonotype was seen more than once but under ten times. One end of the junction is discordant with germline, which a read error may explain. The genes are TRBV6-2 or TRBV6-3 and TRBJ2-1; 10 nucleotides agree with TRBD2. The CDR3 is 14 amino acids. Per germline, CDR1 MNHEY and CDR2 SVGEGT. CDR3 bases: TGTGCCAGCAGTTTAGCGGGGGGCTACGATGAGCAGTTCTTC. It yields the protein CASSLAGGYDEQFF.

V is TRBV9 and J is TRBJ2-2; weak D call: TRBD2 (6 bases). V was pared by 3 bases and J by 3 bases, with 27 bases between. Germline CDR1 SGDLS, CDR2 YYNGEE. This CDR3 spans 20 amino acids. The CDR3 is CASSGGVGRGGRRDTGELFF. The CDR3 coding sequence is TGTGCCAGCAGCGGAGGGGTGGGGCGGGGTGGCCGACGGGACACCGGGGAGCTGTTTTTT.

This clonotype was seen more than once but under ten times. This may be a read error, as it is one base from a much larger clone. The rearrangement uses TRBV7-2 and TRBJ1-1; D remains unclear. CDR3 length: 15 residues. CDR1 SGHTA and CDR2 FQGNSA come from the germline V gene. CDR3 region: CAGSLAVIYNTEAFF. The CDR3 DNA reads as TGTGCCGGCAGCTTAGCGGTTATATACAACACTGAAGCTTTCTTT.

This clonotype was seen repeatedly, ten times or more. The genes are TRBV28 and TRBJ1-6; 7 nucleotides align to TRBD1. Per germline, CDR1 MDHEN and CDR2 SYDVKM. V gave up 5 bases and J gave up 7 bases; unmatched junction bases: 11. The CDR3 is 16 residues long. CDR3 region: CASSRQGNKRNSPLHF. Written as DNA, the CDR3 is TGTGCCAGCAGTCGACAGGGTAACAAGAGAAATTCACCCCTCCACTTT.

This clonotype has ten or more counts. The chain combines TRBV6-1 with TRBJ1-5, with 7 bases that match TRBD1. This CDR3 has 16 residues. Germline V lookup: CDR1 MNHNS, CDR2 SASEGT. J was trimmed by 3 bases and V by 6 bases; bases with no gene match: 11. CDR3 DNA sequence: TGTGCCAGCAGCCCTGACAGGGTAGAGAACAATCAGCCCCAGCATTTT. Translated: CASSPDRVENNQPQHF.

The gene calls are TRBV30 and TRBJ1-1, with 7 bases that match TRBD1. Per germline, CDR1 GTSNPN and CDR2 SVGIG (reference sequence). V lost 3 bases, J lost 1 base, and 5 bases stayed unmatched. This CDR3 has 14 amino acids. The CDR3 nucleotides read TGTGCCTGGAGACGCCCAGGGGGGAACACTGAAGCTTTCTTT. The encoded protein is CAWRRPGGNTEAFF.

Many counts were recorded for this clonotype. This rearrangement joins TRBV3-1 to TRBJ2-7; D gene ambiguous. Trimming removed 1 base at V and 4 bases at J, with 5 bases between. The CDR3 runs to 12 residues. CDR1 LGHDT and CDR2 YNNKEL come from the germline V gene (reference sequence). Here the CDR3 DNA reads TGTGCCAGCAGCCAAGCAAGGTACGAGCAGTACTTC. Residues: CASSQARYEQYF.

The table lists this clonotype with many counts. The chain combines TRBV5-1 with TRBJ2-7, with a possible D match to TRBD2 (5 bases). CDR1 SGHRS and CDR2 YFSETQ come from the germline V gene. This CDR3 contains 14 residues. V gave up 1 base and J gave up 3 bases, with 11 bases separating them. CDR3 residues: CASSLSGVSYEQYF. The CDR3 nucleotides read TGCGCCAGCAGCTTGTCCGGGGTGAGCTACGAGCAGTACTTC.

The chain combines TRBV6-2 or TRBV6-3 with TRBJ2-1; D remains unclear. CDR1 MNHEY and CDR2 SVGEGT come from the germline V gene. The CDR3 consists of 14 residues. V lost 5 bases to trimming and J lost 9 bases, with 17 bases between them. The CDR3 loop is CASSANHTIPEQFF. CDR3 in DNA: TGTGCCAGCAGTGCCAACCATACTATACCTGAGCAGTTCTTC.

Comment on this clonotype: A much larger clone lies one base from this, so it may be a read error. This rearrangement joins TRBV2 to TRBJ2-5; maybe TRBD2 (7 bases). Deletions cut 7 bases from V and 6 bases from J, with 18 bases between. This CDR3 has 14 residues. CDR1 and CDR2 from the germline V gene are SNHLY and FYNNEI. The CDR3 loop is CASNDGGGAQTQYF. CDR3 in DNA: TGTGCCAGCAATGATGGGGGGGGGGCTCAGACCCAGTACTTC.

At least ten counts were recorded for this clonotype. The rearrangement joins TRBV5-6 to TRBJ2-1; TRBD2 matches 8 bases. This CDR3 spans 16 amino acids. Trimming at V came to 2 bases and at J to 5 bases, leaving 9 bases not matched to a gene. CDR1 is SGHDT and CDR2 is YYEEEE in the germline V gene. The CDR3 DNA reads as TGTGCCAGCAGCTTACTATCGGGGGGGCAGGACAATGAGCAGTTCTTC. Translating gives CASSLLSGGQDNEQFF.

This clonotype has a count of ten or more. J is TRBJ1-4 and V is TRBV30; perhaps TRBD1 as D (6 bases). Trimming pared 0 bases from V and 6 bases from J, leaving 11 bases between. Looked up from germline, CDR1 is GTSNPN and CDR2 is SVGIG (reference sequence). The CDR3 spans 14 residues. The CDR3 loop is CAWSVQGWDEKLFF. CDR3 sequence (DNA): TGTGCCTGGAGTGTACAGGGTTGGGATGAAAAACTGTTTTTT.

Concerning this clonotype itself: A single base is all that separates this from a far larger clone, so a read error is likely. The gene calls are TRBV6-8 and TRBJ2-3, with D tentatively TRBD1 (6 bases). The CDR3 is 15 amino acids. Per the germline V gene, CDR1 is MNHGY and CDR2 is SAAAGT. The DNA for the CDR3 is TGTGTCAGCACTGAAACAGGGATTAGCACAGATACGCAGTATTTT. Its translation: CVSTETGISTDTQYF.

This clonotype showed up many times. V is TRBV14 and J is TRBJ2-7; D not certain. Trimming removed 0 bases at V and 6 bases at J, with 9 bases between. CDR3 size: 13 residues. CDR1 is SGHDN and CDR2 is FVKESK in the germline V gene. The CDR3 region has the DNA TGTGCCAGCAGCCAAGACAGAGCTGGCGAGCAGTACTTC. This sequence encodes CASSQDRAGEQYF.

The chain employs TRBV12-3 or TRBV12-4 and TRBJ1-2, with D unresolved. Trimming removed 5 bases at V and 3 bases at J, with 16 bases between. This CDR3 is built from 15 residues. CDR3 region: CASSPSCVQDYGYTF. Written as DNA, the CDR3 is TGTGCCAGCAGTCCCTCTTGCGTGCAGGACTATGGCTACACCTTC.

This clonotype occurred many times. The chain couples TRBV5-8 to TRBJ1-3; maybe TRBD1 (5 bases). Germline assignment: CDR1 SGHTS and CDR2 YDEGEE. V lost 7 bases and J 0 bases, leaving 8 bases between the germline ends. The CDR3 extends over 13 amino acids. The CDR3 region has the DNA TGTGCCAGCCGGGGCGACTCTGGAAACACCATATATTTT. Translating gives CASRGDSGNTIYF.

This clonotype was seen many times. This sequence joins TRBV3-1 and TRBJ2-5, with D perhaps TRBD1 (5 bases). V was pared by 2 bases and J by 4 bases, with 11 bases between. Germline CDR1 reads LGHDT; CDR2 reads YNNKEL (reference sequence). This CDR3 has 14 residues. CDR3 nucleotides: TGTGCCAGCAGCCAAAGAGACAGTCGAGAGACCCAGTACTTC. Translation gives CASSQRDSRETQYF.

The chain employs TRBV6-1 and TRBJ1-1, with D maybe TRBD1 (6 bases). Trimming shortened V by 10 bases and J by 8 bases, and 20 bases separated the two germline ends. The CDR3 length is 13 residues. In germline, CDR1 is MNHNS, CDR2 SASEGT. CDR3 nucleotides: TGTGCCACCCGTATGGGGGGCTTCCCCGAAGCTTTCTTT. It translates to CATRMGGFPEAFF.

This clonotype was counted ten times or more. The chain uses TRBV20-1 and TRBJ2-1, with 8 bases aligning to TRBD2. V dropped 5 bases and J dropped 8; count of bases not matched to a gene: 8. The CDR3 runs to 13 residues. Germline V gene sequence: CDR1 DFQATT, CDR2 SNEGSKA (reference sequence). The CDR3 DNA follows: TGCAGTGCTTCCCGGGGGGGCGTCGATGAGCAGTTCTTC. Protein product: CSASRGGVDEQFF.

The chain joins TRBV6-9 to TRBJ1-5; D uncertain. CDR3 size: 13 residues. Germline CDR1 and CDR2: MNHGY and SVAAGI. The germline V and J ends were trimmed by 4 bases and 9 bases, with 13 bases remaining between them. The CDR3 protein is CASSSMGQPPQHF. The CDR3 region has the DNA TGTGCCAGCAGTTCCATGGGCCAGCCGCCCCAGCATTTT.

Sample share makes this clonotype medium-sized (0.01 to 0.1%). CDR3 bases: TGTGCCAGCAGACTCTTGCACGAGCAGTACTTC. Its translation is CASRLLHEQYF. V and J are TRBV6-1 and TRBJ2-7; D is undetermined. CDR1 MNHNS and CDR2 SASEGT come from the germline V gene. CDR3 length equals 11 residues. V was pared by 6 bases and J by 5 bases, with 8 bases between.

Concerning this clonotype itself: This may be a read error, as it is one base from a much larger clone. The chain uses TRBV6-2 or TRBV6-3 and TRBJ1-1; a possible D gene is TRBD1 (5 bases). Trimming removed 6 bases from V and 6 bases from J, with 17 bases in between. The CDR3 is 14 residues long. Germline loops: CDR1 MNHEY, CDR2 SVGEGT. DNA for the CDR3: TGTGCCAGCAGCTCAGGGTTTGGGTATCCTGAAGCTTTCTTT. Translation: CASSSGFGYPEAFF.